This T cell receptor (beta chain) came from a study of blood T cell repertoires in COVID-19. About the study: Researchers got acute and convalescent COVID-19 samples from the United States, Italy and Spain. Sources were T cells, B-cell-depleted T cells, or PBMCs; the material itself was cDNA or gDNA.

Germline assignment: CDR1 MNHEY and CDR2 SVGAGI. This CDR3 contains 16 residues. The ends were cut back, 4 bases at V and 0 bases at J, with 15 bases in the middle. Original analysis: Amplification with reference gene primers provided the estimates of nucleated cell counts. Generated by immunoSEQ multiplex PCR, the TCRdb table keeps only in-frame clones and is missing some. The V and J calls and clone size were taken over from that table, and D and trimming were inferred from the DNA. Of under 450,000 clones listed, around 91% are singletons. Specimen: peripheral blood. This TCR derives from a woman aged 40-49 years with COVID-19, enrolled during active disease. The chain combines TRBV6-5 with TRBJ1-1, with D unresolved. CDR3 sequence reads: CASSFSSGRVNTEAFF. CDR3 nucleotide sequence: TGTGCCAGCAGTTTCTCGTCGGGGAGGGTGAACACTGAAGCTTTCTTT.